These 28 T cell receptor beta chains originate from one sample sequenced in a study of CD8 T cells in ankylosing spondylitis. In TCRdb, the 5' RACE reads were re-called with MiXCR into one record per CDR3 protein. The sample holds approximately 520,000 distinct CDR3 sequences, approximately 5% seen once. These receptors are not linked to any known antigen. Notes on the study in general: Made up of 7 to 9 highly homologous variants, a TCR beta motif appeared characteristic of ankylosing spondylitis blood.

The sample consisted of blood, either unsorted or a sorted T cell fraction (not recorded which). The receptors shown here come from a male donor with ankylosing spondylitis.

This clonotype was observed at least ten times. The chain uses TRBV20-1 and TRBJ1-5; D unclear. Germline values: CDR1 DFQATT, CDR2 SNEGSKA (reference sequence). Trimming shortened V by 5 bases and J by 7 bases, and 15 bases separated the two germline ends. The CDR3 covers 13 residues. As DNA, the CDR3 is TGCAGTGCTCGGGAAATCAGTATCCAGCCCCAGCATTTT. It encodes CSAREISIQPQHF.

This clonotype was found many times. V gene TRBV6-2 or TRBV6-3 combines with J gene TRBJ2-7; perhaps TRBD1 as D (6 bases). CDR1 and CDR2 from the germline V gene are MNHEY and SVGEGT. The CDR3 covers 15 residues. V gave up 4 bases and J gave up 2 bases, with 15 bases separating them. The CDR3 DNA reads TGTGCCAGCAGTTCACCTACCCGGACAGCCTACGAGCAGTACTTC. This encodes CASSSPTRTAYEQYF.

This clonotype was observed at least ten times. The J gene is TRBJ2-7, the V gene TRBV29-1, with a possible D match to TRBD1 (5 bases). Deletions cut 3 bases from V and 0 bases from J, with 18 bases between. The V gene's germline CDR1 is SQVTM and CDR2 ANQGSEA. The CDR3 spans 16 residues. The CDR3 loop is CSVEWGGAHCSYEQYF. As DNA, the CDR3 is TGCAGCGTTGAGTGGGGCGGAGCGCATTGCTCCTACGAGCAGTACTTC.

The chain recombines TRBV5-1 with TRBJ2-7; maybe TRBD1 (6 bases). Germline V gene lookup returns CDR1 SGHRS and CDR2 YFSETQ. The germline V and J ends were trimmed by 0 bases and 6 bases, with 16 bases remaining between them. This CDR3 region has 15 residues. CDR3 protein: CASSLALEGGLEQYF. The CDR3 DNA reads TGCGCCAGCAGCTTGGCCTTGGAAGGGGGTCTCGAGCAGTACTTC.

This sequence joins TRBV7-2 and TRBJ2-2; D is perhaps TRBD1 (6 bases). CDR1 is SGHTA and CDR2 is FQGNSA in the germline V gene. The CDR3 has 14 amino acids. With 5 bases removed from V and 4 bases from J, the gap between germline ends came to 11 bases. This CDR3 is CASSLQGSTGELFF. DNA of the CDR3: TGTGCCAGCAGCCTCCAGGGGAGCACCGGGGAGCTGTTTTTT.

This clonotype was detected ten times or more. This chain joins TRBV4-3 and TRBJ1-6; possibly TRBD1 for D (6 bases). Trimming removed 0 bases at V and 8 bases at J, with 14 bases between. The CDR3 consists of 16 residues. The germline V gene has CDR1 LGHNA and CDR2 YSLEER. CDR3: CASSQEWGALYSPLHF. In DNA, the CDR3 is TGCGCCAGCAGCCAAGAGTGGGGGGCCCTCTATTCACCCCTCCACTTT.

This clonotype was picked up many times. The V call is TRBV12-3 or TRBV12-4, the J call TRBJ2-7, with D perhaps given as TRBD1 or TRBD2 (6 bases each). The CDR3 is 16 residues long. The V gene lost 7 bases and the J gene lost 0 bases, with 19 bases spanning the gap. As DNA, the CDR3 is TGTGCCAGCAATTGGGGTTGGGGGGCGTCCTCCTACGAGCAGTACTTC. It encodes CASNWGWGASSYEQYF.

This clonotype has only a few counts. The chain has TRBV28 and TRBJ2-7; 10 bases match TRBD1. CDR1 MDHEN and CDR2 SYDVKM come from the germline V gene. V shed 1 base and J 3 bases; nucleotides not matched to a gene: 6. There are 16 residues in the CDR3. The CDR3 loop is CASSLYGTGARYEQYF. CDR3 bases: TGTGCCAGCAGTTTATACGGGACAGGGGCCCGCTACGAGCAGTACTTC.

This clonotype has ten or more counts. This sequence joins TRBV5-1 and TRBJ2-1; 8 nucleotides agree with TRBD2. Unmatched junction bases numbered 11, after V lost 0 bases and J lost 9 bases. The germline gives CDR1 SGHRS, CDR2 YFSETQ. The CDR3 covers 16 residues. CDR3 sequence reads: CASSLASGSLAVEQFF. Written as DNA, the CDR3 is TGCGCCAGCAGCTTGGCGAGCGGGAGTCTGGCAGTTGAGCAGTTCTTC.

The sample holds many counts of this clonotype. The chain couples TRBV15 to TRBJ2-1; D not resolved. V was trimmed by 1 base and J by 2 bases, leaving 15 bases between them. The CDR3 covers 17 residues. Germline values: CDR1 LNHNV, CDR2 YYDKDF (reference sequence). CDR3 loop: CATSRALGAKPYNEQFF. CDR3 DNA sequence: TGTGCCACCAGCAGAGCCCTAGGAGCGAAACCCTACAATGAGCAGTTCTTC.

This clonotype was observed a handful of times. CDR3 amino acids: CASSLEGPPDEQYF. CDR3 DNA sequence: TGCGCCAGCAGCCTGGAGGGACCGCCAGACGAGCAGTACTTC. V and J are TRBV5-1 and TRBJ2-7, with D possibly TRBD2 on 6 matching bases. CDR3 length: 14 residues. In germline, CDR1 is SGHRS, CDR2 YFSETQ. V lost 4 bases and J lost 5, with 16 bases in between.

This chain connects TRBV29-1 to TRBJ2-7; no reliable D call. Deletions cut 3 bases from V and 4 bases from J, with 13 bases between. The CDR3 is 13 amino acids. Looked up from germline, CDR1 is SQVTM and CDR2 is ANQGSEA. DNA for the CDR3: TGCAGCGTTGATGGGTCAGCAGGATACGAGCAGTACTTC. Translated: CSVDGSAGYEQYF.

This clonotype occurred many times. This rearrangement joins TRBV7-8 to TRBJ2-5; maybe TRBD1 (6 bases). The CDR3 is 15 residues long. Germline V gene lookup returns CDR1 SGHVS and CDR2 FQNEAQ. Trimming stripped 2 bases from V and 4 bases from J, with 14 bases between. The CDR3 loop reads CASSLLQGYRETQYF. The CDR3 DNA reads TGTGCCAGCAGCTTATTACAGGGATATCGAGAGACCCAGTACTTC.

Of note for this clonotype: At one end, the junction sequence differs from germline, possibly due to a read error. The V call is TRBV6-1, the J call TRBJ2-7; 8 bases line up with TRBD2. Germline V gene data show CDR1 as MNHNS and CDR2 as SASEGT. The CDR3 spans 14 residues. CDR3 region: CASREAGGAYEQYF. CDR3 nucleotide sequence: TGTGCCAGCAGAGAAGCCGGGGGGGCCTACGAGCAGTACTTC.

Many counts were recorded for this clonotype. The chain is built from TRBV20-1 and TRBJ2-3; D ambiguous. CDR3 length: 12 residues. Germline loops: CDR1 DFQATT, CDR2 SNEGSKA (reference sequence). V lost 6 bases and J lost 2, with 9 bases in between. The DNA for the CDR3 is TGCAGTGCCCCTAAGGACACAGATACGCAGTATTTT. It translates to CSAPKDTDTQYF.

This clonotype was seen repeatedly, ten times or more. The chain recombines TRBV7-2 with TRBJ2-5; no definite D call. This CDR3 comprises 14 residues. V was pared by 5 bases and J by 1 base, with 11 bases between. Per the germline V gene, CDR1 is SGHTA and CDR2 is FQGNSA. Here the CDR3 reads CASSPSRAQETQYF. Here the CDR3 DNA reads TGTGCCAGCAGCCCCTCGAGAGCCCAAGAGACCCAGTACTTC.

The table lists this clonotype with many counts. The V and J genes are TRBV25-1 and TRBJ2-3; tentatively, D is TRBD1 (6 bases). Trimming stripped 1 base from V and 1 base from J, with 9 bases between. Germline CDR1 is MGHDK and CDR2 is SYGVNS. The CDR3 consists of 15 residues. The CDR3 reads CASSELSGGTDTQYF. For the CDR3, the DNA is TGTGCCAGCAGTGAATTGTCAGGGGGCACAGATACGCAGTATTTT.

The chain links TRBV7-2 to TRBJ2-3; no clear D gene. V lost 5 bases and J lost 1, with 10 bases in between. CDR3 length: 14 residues. Germline CDR1 SGHTA, CDR2 FQGNSA. CDR3 nucleotides: TGTGCCAGCAGCCCCCAGGTTCGCACAGATACGCAGTATTTT. Protein product: CASSPQVRTDTQYF. Based on the CDR3 plus reference TRBV7-2 and TRBJ2-3, the full variable domain is GAGVSQSPSNKVTEKGKDVELRCDPISGHTALYWYRQSLGQGLEFLIYFQGNSAPDKSGLPSDRFSAERTGGSVSTLTIQRTQQEDSAVYLCASSPQVRTDTQYFGPGTRLTVL.

This clonotype was observed at least ten times. The rearrangement joins TRBV15 to TRBJ1-2; D is unclear. The CDR3 is 15 residues long. The germline gives CDR1 LNHNV, CDR2 YYDKDF (reference sequence). The V and J ends lost 4 bases and 2 bases respectively, with 14 bases between them. CDR3 in amino acids: CATSNGQASNYGYTF. In DNA, the CDR3 is TGTGCCACCAGCAATGGTCAGGCCTCCAACTATGGCTACACCTTC.

In its sample, this clonotype was seen many times. V gene TRBV4-2 combines with J gene TRBJ2-5; D unresolved. Trimming removed 4 bases from V and 1 base from J, with 7 bases in between. The V gene's germline CDR1 is LGHNA and CDR2 YNFKEQ. The CDR3 loop spans 13 amino acids. The CDR3 spells CASSLQIQETQYF. The DNA for the CDR3 is TGTGCCAGCAGCCTCCAGATCCAAGAGACCCAGTACTTC.

This clonotype was recorded many times. This sequence joins TRBV6-5 and TRBJ2-7, with D possibly being TRBD2 (6 bases). Trimming stripped 0 bases from V and 3 bases from J, with 9 bases between. The CDR3 covers 14 residues. Germline V gene sequence: CDR1 MNHEY, CDR2 SVGAGI. CDR3: CASSYSGGYYEQYF. The CDR3 DNA reads TGTGCCAGCAGTTACTCTGGGGGGTACTACGAGCAGTACTTC.

This sequence joins TRBV5-1 and TRBJ2-7; TRBD1 aligns across 8 bases. The CDR3 has 14 amino acids. Germline V gives CDR1 SGHRS, CDR2 YFSETQ. After removal of 0 bases from V and 5 bases from J, the junction contained 4 bases not matched to a gene. The CDR3 is CASSLAQGDNEQYF. The CDR3 DNA is TGCGCCAGCAGCTTGGCACAGGGGGATAACGAGCAGTACTTC. Complete variable domain (other parts from reference TRBV5-1 and TRBJ2-7): KAGVTQTPRYLIKTRGQQVTLSCSPISGHRSVSWYQQTPGQGLQFLFEYFSETQRNKGNFPGRFSGRQFSNSRSEMNVSTLELGDSALYLCASSLAQGDNEQYFGPGTRLTVT.

This rearrangement joins TRBV19 to TRBJ2-3; 8 nucleotides align to TRBD2. Trimming at V came to 3 bases and at J to 2 bases, leaving 4 bases not matched to a gene. Germline CDR1 is LNHDA and CDR2 is SQIVND (reference sequence). The CDR3 spans 15 residues. CDR3 sequence (DNA): TGTGCCAGTAGTATCGGTAGCGGGGACACAGATACGCAGTATTTT. Encoded protein: CASSIGSGDTDTQYF.

This clonotype was seen ten or more times. The chain has TRBV29-1 and TRBJ2-1; D call uncertain. This CDR3 is 12 amino acids long. The V gene lost 3 bases and the J gene lost 10 bases, with 13 bases spanning the gap. Per the germline V gene, CDR1 is SQVTM and CDR2 is ANQGSEA. As DNA, the CDR3 is TGCAGCGTTGAGGCCCTTGGTCGCGAGCAGTTCTTC. This translates into CSVEALGREQFF.

This clonotype was counted ten times or more. V usage is TRBV10-3 and J usage is TRBJ2-1, with D possibly TRBD2 on 5 matching bases. Germline V CDR1 and CDR2: ENHRY, SYGVKD. The CDR3 totals 16 residues. Between the trimmed V and J ends, which lost 3 bases and 0 bases, there was a span of 12 bases. CDR3 DNA sequence: TGTGCCATCAGTGACCCGGGGTCTAGCTCCTACAATGAGCAGTTCTTC. Translated, it gives CAISDPGSSSYNEQFF.

This clonotype was seen many times. The chain couples TRBV5-1 to TRBJ1-2, with TRBD1 matching 7 bases. J gave up 2 bases and V 0 bases, and 10 bases lay outside the gene matches. This CDR3 is 17 amino acids long. The germline V gene has CDR1 SGHRS and CDR2 YFSETQ. CDR3 region: CASSLVVTGANNYGYTF. CDR3 sequence (DNA): TGCGCCAGCAGCTTGGTTGTAACAGGGGCAAACAACTATGGCTACACCTTC.

There are a few counts of this clonotype. The chain employs TRBV11-2 and TRBJ2-4, with a possible D match to TRBD1 (5 bases). Per the germline V gene, CDR1 is SGHAT and CDR2 is FQNNGV. With 1 base removed from V and 2 bases from J, the gap between germline ends came to 18 bases. This CDR3 spans 18 amino acids. The CDR3 loop reads CASSLGLQGWGTKNIQYF. CDR3 nucleotide sequence: TGTGCCAGCAGCTTAGGTCTGCAGGGTTGGGGAACCAAAAACATTCAGTACTTC. Combining the CDR3 with reference TRBV11-2 and TRBJ2-4 gives the whole variable domain EAGVAQSPRYKIIEKRQSVAFWCNPISGHATLYWYQQILGQGPKLLIQFQNNGVVDDSQLPKDRFSAERLKGVDSTLKIQPAKLEDSAVYLCASSLGLQGWGTKNIQYFGAGTRLSVL.

This clonotype has at least ten counts. V and J are TRBV28 and TRBJ2-7, with 9 bases lining up with TRBD2. V was pared by 6 bases and J by 4 bases, with 10 bases of the junction left unmatched. This CDR3 is 15 amino acids long. In germline, CDR1 is MDHEN, CDR2 SYDVKM. CDR3 sequence reads: CASSLPSGTSYEQYF. DNA for the CDR3: TGTGCCAGCAGCCTCCCTAGCGGGACGAGTTACGAGCAGTACTTC.